This TCR beta chain stems from a study of T cell responses to AZD1222 COVID-19 vaccine listed by TCRdb under 2021. With respect to the entire study: TCR sequencing was performed for fewer than 250 trial participants, of whom 200 to 220 were given two doses of AZD1222 and approximately 26 were given two doses of MenACWY control vaccine. Trial participants were enrolled by age into subgroups of 18-55, 56-69 and 70-plus years, and around 150, 28 and 57 TCR-sequenced participants, respectively, were included in these subgroups.

What the research found in general, with its limitations: Conclusions about previously exposed vaccinees are limited, since just a handful of AZD1222 recipients were seropositive for SARS-CoV-2 at baseline. Reportedly, almost half of the unique spike-specific TCRs recognized epitopes lying outside the regions that are mutated in the B.1.351 and B.1.1.7 variants. Spike-specific TCR breadth and depth rose significantly after two AZD1222 doses compared with day 0 and with MenACWY recipients. Vaccine-associated CD4 TCRs spanned the whole spike protein, with dominant responses in regions 160-218 and 743-854. In the small 56-69-year group, the increase in depth fell short of significance, most likely because of low power. Most participants were white British and females outnumbered males, and the authors suggested that clonal diversity may have been underestimated. Because no day 14 peak-response samples were available, repertoires were characterized only after the peak T cell response.

V lost 5 bases and J lost 4 bases, and the count of bases not matched to a germline gene is 10. Taken from the germline V gene (reference sequence), the CDR1 and CDR2 loops are PRHDT and FYEKMQ. From its cysteine to its phenylalanine, the CDR3 spans 16 amino acids. The DNA shown is the 48-base CDR3, in frame from base 1. The CDR3 regions of human TCRbeta chains were analyzed by immunosequencing. On the authors' methods: Repertoire TCRs were checked for matches against a reference library of SARS-CoV-2-specific TCRs that had been generated using the MIRA antigen-specificity platform. Breadth was defined as the fraction of unique TCRs that were SARS-CoV-2-associated, and depth was defined as the fraction of total T cells that were SARS-CoV-2-associated. Using the MIRA data, each spike-specific TCR was assigned both to the spike region to which the TCR was reactive and to a CD4 or CD8 class. Log10-transformed breadth and depth values were compared by one-way ANOVA with Sidak's multiple comparisons tests. The table was pulled from immuneACCESS by TCRdb, which kept in-frame rearrangements only. Such tables lose some clones; where checked, under half of the loss comes from unresolved V genes, and the rest has no known cause. D and trimming were read from the DNA, whereas the V and J calls and clone size are those reported in that table. This sample is represented by 120,000 or so clones; about 79% of them were singletons. The ten largest clones capture around a quarter of the sample.

A remark on this clone: Its recognized antigen is unknown. Base qualities are not provided; no much larger clone lies one nucleotide away.

The intended sense of this specimen's time point label: about 28 days (+/-7) after the second vaccine dose. Because spike-specific TCR depth and breadth did not differ between the two schedules, AZD1222 recipients who got a second dose at roughly 4 weeks were pooled with those who got a second dose at roughly 12 weeks. Vaccinee samples were obtained from the UK trials COV001 and COV002, which included a single-blind randomized controlled phase 2/3 trial of AZD1222 (ChAdOx1 nCoV-19) in healthy adults. For TCRbeta chain sequencing, PBMC samples were collected from trial participants at day 0 and at day 28 after the second dose.

The receptor was derived from an adult who received the AZD1222 COVID-19 vaccine. Sequenced here: peripheral blood, sampled 28 days after the second AZD1222 dose. The rearrangement joined TRBV13 to TRBJ2-1; 8 bases in the middle match TRBD2. This receptor carries the CDR3 CASSHRGGPLYNEQFF. The nucleotides are TGTGCCAGCAGCCACCGCGGGGGGCCCCTTTACAATGAGCAGTTCTTC.